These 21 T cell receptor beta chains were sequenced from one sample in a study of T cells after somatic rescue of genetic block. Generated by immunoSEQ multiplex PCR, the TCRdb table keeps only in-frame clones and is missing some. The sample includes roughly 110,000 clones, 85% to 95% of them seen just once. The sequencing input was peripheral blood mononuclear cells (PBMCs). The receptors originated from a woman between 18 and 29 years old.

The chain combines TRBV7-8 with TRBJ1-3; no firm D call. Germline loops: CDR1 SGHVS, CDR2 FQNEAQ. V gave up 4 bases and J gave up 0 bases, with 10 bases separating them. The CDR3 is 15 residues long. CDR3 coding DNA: TGTGCCAGCAGCTCATTAACGGCCTCTGGAAACACCATATATTTT. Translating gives CASSSLTASGNTIYF.

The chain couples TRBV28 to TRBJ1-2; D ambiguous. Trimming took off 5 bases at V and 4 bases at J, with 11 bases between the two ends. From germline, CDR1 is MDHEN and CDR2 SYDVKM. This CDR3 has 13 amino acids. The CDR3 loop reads CASSPTAAYGYTF. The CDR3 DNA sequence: TGTGCCAGCAGTCCCACAGCGGCCTATGGCTACACCTTC.

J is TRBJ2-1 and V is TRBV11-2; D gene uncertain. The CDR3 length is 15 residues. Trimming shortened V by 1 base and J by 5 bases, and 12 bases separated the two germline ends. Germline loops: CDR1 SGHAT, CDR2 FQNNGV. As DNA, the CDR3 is TGTGCCAGCAGCTTAGGACGGCTTATTGACAATGAGCAGTTCTTC. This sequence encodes CASSLGRLIDNEQFF.

The CDR3, as DNA: TGTGCCAGTAGTACGGACAGGGACAACGAGCAGTACTTC. Amino acids: CASSTDRDNEQYF. The rearrangement joins TRBV19 to TRBJ2-7, with 8 nucleotides matching TRBD1. The CDR3 spans 13 residues. Trimming removed 4 bases from V and 5 bases from J; junction bases left unmatched: 4. The germline gives CDR1 LNHDA, CDR2 SQIVND (reference sequence).

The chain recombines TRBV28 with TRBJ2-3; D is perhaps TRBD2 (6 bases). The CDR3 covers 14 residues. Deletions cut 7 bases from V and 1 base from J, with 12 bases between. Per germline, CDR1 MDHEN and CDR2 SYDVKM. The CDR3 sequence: CASIQPGGTDTQYF. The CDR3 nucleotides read TGTGCCAGCATTCAACCGGGGGGCACAGATACGCAGTATTTT.

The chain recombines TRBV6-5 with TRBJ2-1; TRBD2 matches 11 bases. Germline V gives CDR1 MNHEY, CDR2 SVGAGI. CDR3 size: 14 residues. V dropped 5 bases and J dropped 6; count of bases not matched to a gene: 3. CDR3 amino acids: CASSTGLAVNEQFF. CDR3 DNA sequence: TGTGCCAGCAGTACGGGACTAGCGGTCAATGAGCAGTTCTTC.

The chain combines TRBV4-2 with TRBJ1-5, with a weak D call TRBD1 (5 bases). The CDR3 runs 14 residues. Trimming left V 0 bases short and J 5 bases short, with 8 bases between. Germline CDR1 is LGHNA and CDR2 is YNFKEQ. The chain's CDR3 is CASSQDKGHQPQHF. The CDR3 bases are TGTGCCAGCAGCCAAGATAAGGGGCATCAGCCCCAGCATTTT.

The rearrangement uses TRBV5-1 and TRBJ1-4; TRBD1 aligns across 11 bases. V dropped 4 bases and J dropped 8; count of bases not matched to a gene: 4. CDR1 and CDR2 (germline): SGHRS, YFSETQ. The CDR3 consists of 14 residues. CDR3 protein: CASSLGQGAEKLFF. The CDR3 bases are TGCGCCAGCAGCCTCGGACAGGGGGCCGAAAAACTGTTTTTT.

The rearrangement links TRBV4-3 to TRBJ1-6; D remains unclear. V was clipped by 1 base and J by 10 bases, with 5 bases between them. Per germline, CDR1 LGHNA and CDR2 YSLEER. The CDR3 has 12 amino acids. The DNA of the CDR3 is TGCGCCAGCAGCCAAGTCGGCTCACCCCTCCACTTT. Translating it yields CASSQVGSPLHF.

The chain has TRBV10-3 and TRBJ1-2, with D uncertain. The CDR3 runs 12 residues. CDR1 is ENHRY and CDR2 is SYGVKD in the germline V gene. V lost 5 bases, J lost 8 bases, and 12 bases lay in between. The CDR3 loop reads CAISRKSAGYTF. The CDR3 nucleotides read TGTGCCATCAGTCGTAAATCCGCGGGCTACACCTTC.

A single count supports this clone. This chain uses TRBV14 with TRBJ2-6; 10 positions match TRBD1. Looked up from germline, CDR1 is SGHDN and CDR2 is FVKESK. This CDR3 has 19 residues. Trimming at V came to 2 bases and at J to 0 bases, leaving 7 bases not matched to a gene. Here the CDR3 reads CASSQWTGGKISGANVLTF. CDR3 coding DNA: TGTGCCAGCAGCCAATGGACAGGGGGTAAAATCTCTGGGGCCAACGTCCTGACTTTC. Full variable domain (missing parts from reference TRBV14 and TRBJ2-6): EAGVTQFPSHSVIEKGQTVTLRCDPISGHDNLYWYRRVMGKEIKFLLHFVKESKQDESGMPNNRFLAERTGGTYSTLKVQPAELEDSGVYFCASSQWTGGKISGANVLTFGAGSRLTVL.

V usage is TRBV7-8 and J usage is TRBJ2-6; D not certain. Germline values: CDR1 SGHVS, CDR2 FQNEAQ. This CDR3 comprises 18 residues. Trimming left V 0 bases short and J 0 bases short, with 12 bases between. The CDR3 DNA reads TGTGCCAGCAGCTTAGCGGCCAGGTTGTCCTCTGGGGCCAACGTCCTGACTTTC. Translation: CASSLAARLSSGANVLTF.

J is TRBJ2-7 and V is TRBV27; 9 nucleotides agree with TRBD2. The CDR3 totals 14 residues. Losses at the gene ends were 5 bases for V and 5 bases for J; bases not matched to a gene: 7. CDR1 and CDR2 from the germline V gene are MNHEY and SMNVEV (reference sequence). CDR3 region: CASSMGLAGDEQYF. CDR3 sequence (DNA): TGTGCCAGCAGTATGGGACTAGCCGGCGACGAGCAGTACTTC.

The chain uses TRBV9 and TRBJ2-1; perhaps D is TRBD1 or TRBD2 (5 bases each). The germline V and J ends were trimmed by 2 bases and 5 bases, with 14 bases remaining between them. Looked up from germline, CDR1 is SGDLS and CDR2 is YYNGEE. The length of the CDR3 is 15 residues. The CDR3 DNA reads TGTGCCAGCAGCGTTTTGGGACCCCCTAACAATGAGCAGTTCTTC. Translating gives CASSVLGPPNNEQFF.

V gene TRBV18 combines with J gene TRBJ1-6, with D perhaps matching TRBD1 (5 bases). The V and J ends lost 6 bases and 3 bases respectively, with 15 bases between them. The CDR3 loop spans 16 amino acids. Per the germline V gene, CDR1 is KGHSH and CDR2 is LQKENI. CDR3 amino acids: CASSQTETIYNSPLHF. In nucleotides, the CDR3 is TGTGCCAGCTCGCAGACAGAGACCATCTATAATTCACCCCTCCACTTT.

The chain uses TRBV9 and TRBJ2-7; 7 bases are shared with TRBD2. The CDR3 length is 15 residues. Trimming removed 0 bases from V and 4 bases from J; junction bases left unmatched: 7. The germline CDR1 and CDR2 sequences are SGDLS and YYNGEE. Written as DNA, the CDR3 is TGTGCCAGCAGCGTAGCGGGACTACCTCTTTACGAGCAGTACTTC. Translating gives CASSVAGLPLYEQYF. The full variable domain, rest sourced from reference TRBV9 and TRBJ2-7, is DSGVTQTPKHLITATGQRVTLRCSPRSGDLSVYWYQQSLDQGLQFLIQYYNGEERAKGNILERFSAQQFPDLHSELNLSSLELGDSALYFCASSVAGLPLYEQYFGPGTRLTVT.

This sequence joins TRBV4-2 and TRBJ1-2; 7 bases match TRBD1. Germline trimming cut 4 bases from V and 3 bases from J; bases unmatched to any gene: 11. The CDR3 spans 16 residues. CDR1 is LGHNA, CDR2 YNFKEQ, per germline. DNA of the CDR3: TGTGCCAGCAGCCGTAAACCGAGACAGGGTGACTATGGCTACACCTTC. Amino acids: CASSRKPRQGDYGYTF.

The CDR3 bases are TGTGCCAGCAGTCCTTCTTCTTTTAATGAAAAACTGTTTTTT. This codes for CASSPSSFNEKLFF. The V and J genes are TRBV28 and TRBJ1-4; D call uncertain. Trimming left V 5 bases short and J 4 bases short, with 11 bases between. The CDR3 length is 14 residues. In germline, CDR1 is MDHEN, CDR2 SYDVKM.

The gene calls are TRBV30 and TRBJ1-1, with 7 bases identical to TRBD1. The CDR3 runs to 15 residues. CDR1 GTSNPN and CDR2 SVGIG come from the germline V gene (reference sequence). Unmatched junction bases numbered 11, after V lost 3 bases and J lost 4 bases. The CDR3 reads CAWRPDRARGTEAFF. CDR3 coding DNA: TGTGCCTGGAGGCCAGACAGGGCCCGCGGCACTGAAGCTTTCTTT.

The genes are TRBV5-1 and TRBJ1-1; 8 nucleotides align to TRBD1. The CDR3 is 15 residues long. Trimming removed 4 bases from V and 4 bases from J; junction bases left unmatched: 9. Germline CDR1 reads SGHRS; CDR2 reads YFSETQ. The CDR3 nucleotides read TGCGCCAGCAGCCTGGGACAGGAGCGGTGCACTGAAGCTTTCTTT. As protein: CASSLGQERCTEAFF. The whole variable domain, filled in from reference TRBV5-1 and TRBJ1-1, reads KAGVTQTPRYLIKTRGQQVTLSCSPISGHRSVSWYQQTPGQGLQFLFEYFSETQRNKGNFPGRFSGRQFSNSRSEMNVSTLELGDSALYLCASSLGQERCTEAFFGQGTRLTVV.

The CDR3 protein is CASSFGTLNTEAFF. Here the CDR3 DNA reads TGTGCCAGCAGCTTCGGGACTCTGAACACTGAAGCTTTCTTT. V and J are TRBV9 and TRBJ1-1, with a possible D match to TRBD1 (5 bases). V dropped 4 bases and J dropped 0 bases, with 10 bases sitting between them. CDR3 length: 14 residues. Germline-derived CDR1 and CDR2 are SGDLS and YYNGEE.